This T cell receptor beta chain appears in the sequencing data of a study of regulatory T cells in long-lasting Graves disease. The TCR beta library used iRepertoire HTBI primers with Arm-PCR amplification of CDR3. TCRdb reprocessed the multiplex PCR reads via MiXCR and lists one record per CDR3 protein. The sample holds 600,000 to 850,000 distinct CDR3 sequences, about 30% seen once. Whole-study findings and limits: Persistent disease was associated with favored TRBV28 usage and with favored use of TRBJ1-2 and TRBJ2-5.

This clonotype turned up a few times. No antigen is known for it. V shed 4 bases and J shed 1 base, with 11 bases lying between them. Per germline, CDR1 SGHTA and CDR2 FQGNSA. There are 15 residues in the CDR3. Time point denoted: persistent/refractory GD, antithyroid drugs over 5 years with positive TRAb. The TCR library was made from RNA that had been extracted from PBMCs in TRIzol. This TCR derives from a female donor with Graves disease. The chain is built from TRBV7-2 and TRBJ1-3; D perhaps matches TRBD1 (6 bases). This material consisted of peripheral blood mononuclear cells (PBMCs), taken when the disease was refractory, from a patient treated with antithyroid drugs. CDR3: CASSYQTGSGNTIYF. DNA for the CDR3: TGTGCCAGCAGCTATCAAACAGGGTCTGGAAACACCATATATTTT.